These 25 T cell receptor beta chains were sequenced from one sample in a study of PD-L1 blockade in urothelial cancer. Profiled with immunoSEQ multiplex PCR; TCRdb holds only in-frame clones, not every one. The sample shows tens of thousands of clones, about four fifths of them seen only once. Time point defined: pretreatment peripheral blood. This specimen was PBMCs, taken around atezolizumab (anti-PD-L1) treatment. These receptors came from a man aged 60 to 69 with urothelial cancer.

The chain combines TRBV19 with TRBJ2-3; D perhaps matches TRBD1 (5 bases). Trimming took off 6 bases at V and 6 bases at J, with 13 bases between the two ends. CDR1 and CDR2 (germline): LNHDA, SQIVND (reference sequence). The CDR3 has 13 amino acids. The CDR3 nucleotides read TGTGCCAGTAGAGGACACACCATCGATACGCAGTATTTT. It is translated as CASRGHTIDTQYF.

The chain is built from TRBV5-6 and TRBJ2-7, with unresolved D. V lost 0 bases to trimming and J lost 5 bases, with 9 bases between them. Germline CDR1 SGHDT, CDR2 YYEEEE. This CDR3 is built from 13 residues. The CDR3 DNA sequence: TGTGCCAGCAGCTTGGTAGTGTCCGACGAGCAGTACTTC. It yields the protein CASSLVVSDEQYF.

CDR3 DNA: TGCGCCAGCAGCTTGTACCCTAGCCAGCCCCAGCATTTT. It codes for CASSLYPSQPQHF. V gene TRBV5-1 combines with J gene TRBJ1-5, with no clear D. The CDR3 sequence is 13 residues long. V was clipped by 1 base and J by 7 bases, with 9 bases between them. Germline CDR1 SGHRS, CDR2 YFSETQ.

V usage is TRBV5-1 and J usage is TRBJ1-1; TRBD1 aligns across 7 bases. V dropped 2 bases and J dropped 5; count of bases not matched to a gene: 9. This CDR3 is 15 amino acids long. Per the germline V gene, CDR1 is SGHRS and CDR2 is YFSETQ. CDR3 nucleotide sequence: TGCGCCAGCAGCTTCCTGACAGGGTCGGCGACTGAAGCTTTCTTT. As protein: CASSFLTGSATEAFF.

The chain combines TRBV6-6 with TRBJ2-2; 10 bases align to TRBD1. The CDR3 is made up of 16 amino acids. From germline, CDR1 is MNHNY and CDR2 SVGAGI (reference sequence). Losses at the gene ends were 2 bases for V and 5 bases for J; bases not matched to a gene: 5. CDR3 DNA: TGTGCCAGCAGTTACCCTAGGGGACAGGGGACCGGGGAGCTGTTTTTT. Translated, it gives CASSYPRGQGTGELFF.

This clone was detected only a few times. The V and J genes are TRBV6-6 and TRBJ2-7; D not certain. The CDR3 has 11 residues. Germline V gene sequence: CDR1 MNHNY, CDR2 SVGAGI (reference sequence). V lost 5 bases and J lost 4, with 6 bases in between. CDR3 residues: CASSARYEQYF. CDR3 bases: TGTGCCAGCAGTGCTAGGTACGAGCAGTACTTC.

This chain uses TRBV7-2 with TRBJ2-1, with D uncertain. This CDR3 spans 12 amino acids. V was cut by 7 bases and J by 8 bases, with 12 bases left in between. Germline V gives CDR1 SGHTA, CDR2 FQGNSA. CDR3 sequence reads: CASTYASDEQFF. The CDR3 nucleotides are TGTGCCAGCACCTACGCAAGCGATGAGCAGTTCTTC.

The J gene is TRBJ1-3, the V gene TRBV6-1, with D maybe TRBD1 (5 bases). The CDR3 consists of 14 residues. Germline loops: CDR1 MNHNS, CDR2 SASEGT. Trimming stripped 8 bases from V and 0 bases from J, with 11 bases between. CDR3 in amino acids: CASAMDNSGNTIYF. The CDR3 nucleotides read TGTGCCAGCGCCATGGACAACTCTGGAAACACCATATATTTT.

This chain links TRBV15 with TRBJ2-7; no reliable D call. The germline V and J ends were trimmed by 0 bases and 2 bases, with 11 bases remaining between them. Looked up from germline, CDR1 is LNHNV and CDR2 is YYDKDF (reference sequence). The CDR3 runs to 15 residues. The CDR3 loop is CATSRDRQVTYEQYF. For the CDR3, the DNA is TGTGCCACCAGCAGAGATCGGCAGGTAACCTACGAGCAGTACTTC.

The chain uses TRBV19 and TRBJ1-4; D might be TRBD1 (5 bases). Looked up from germline, CDR1 is LNHDA and CDR2 is SQIVND (reference sequence). V gave up 4 bases and J gave up 5 bases, with 17 bases separating them. This CDR3 is 16 amino acids long. The CDR3 nucleotides read TGTGCCAGTAGTAACAGGCGGTCCGCGGGGAATGAAAAACTGTTTTTT. Amino acid sequence: CASSNRRSAGNEKLFF.

There are a few counts of this clone. The chain is built from TRBV7-2 and TRBJ2-1; possible D gene TRBD2, 6 bases. The CDR3 covers 13 residues. V gave up 4 bases and J gave up 8 bases, with 12 bases separating them. CDR1 SGHTA and CDR2 FQGNSA come from the germline V gene. The CDR3 DNA follows: TGTGCCAGCAGCTCGGGACTGGGGGATGAGCAGTTCTTC. It yields the protein CASSSGLGDEQFF. The entire variable domain, with the rest obtained from reference TRBV7-2 and TRBJ2-1, is as follows: GAGVSQSPSNKVTEKGKDVELRCDPISGHTALYWYRQSLGQGLEFLIYFQGNSAPDKSGLPSDRFSAERTGGSVSTLTIQRTQQEDSAVYLCASSSGLGDEQFFGPGTRLTVL.

In nucleotides, the CDR3 is TGTGCCACCAGAGGGCCGGGGAACTCCTATAATTCACCCCTCCACTTT. This sequence encodes CATRGPGNSYNSPLHF. The rearrangement links TRBV15 to TRBJ1-6; D is uncertain. The CDR3 totals 16 residues. Germline V gene data show CDR1 as LNHNV and CDR2 as YYDKDF (reference sequence). Trimming stripped 6 bases from V and 0 bases from J, with 12 bases between.

The chain couples TRBV29-1 to TRBJ2-3; 7 nucleotides line up with TRBD1. CDR1 and CDR2 from the germline V gene are SQVTM and ANQGSEA. This CDR3 is built from 14 residues. J gave up 0 bases and V 4 bases, and 4 bases lay outside the gene matches. CDR3 nucleotides: TGCAGCGTTGGGGGACAGACTAGCACAGATACGCAGTATTTT. Translation gives CSVGGQTSTDTQYF.

J is TRBJ2-1 and V is TRBV6-5; D is perhaps TRBD2 (5 bases). The CDR3 is made up of 13 amino acids. Germline V gives CDR1 MNHEY, CDR2 SVGAGI. V gave up 4 bases and J gave up 1 base, with 5 bases separating them. The CDR3 loop reads CASSSGSYNEQFF. The CDR3 bases are TGTGCCAGCAGTTCGGGGTCCTACAATGAGCAGTTCTTC.

This chain uses TRBV7-8 with TRBJ2-1, with D maybe TRBD2 (7 bases). V lost 4 bases to trimming and J lost 8 bases, with 15 bases between them. The length of the CDR3 is 14 residues. CDR1 and CDR2 (germline): SGHVS, FQNEAQ. As DNA, the CDR3 is TGTGCCAGCAGCTCCCGGGGGGACACGGATGAGCAGTTCTTC. It codes for CASSSRGDTDEQFF.

CDR3 in DNA: TGTGCCAGCAGCCGTAAGGGGGTTTACAATGAGCAGTTCTTC. Translated: CASSRKGVYNEQFF. The chain has TRBV5-8 and TRBJ2-1, with TRBD1 as a possible D gene (6 bases). The CDR3 contains 14 residues. The ends were cut back, 4 bases at V and 4 bases at J, with 12 bases in the middle. Germline V gene sequence: CDR1 SGHTS, CDR2 YDEGEE.

The chain has TRBV28 and TRBJ1-2; D gene ambiguous. The V gene's germline CDR1 is MDHEN and CDR2 SYDVKM. The V and J ends lost 5 bases and 2 bases respectively, with 12 bases between them. The CDR3 spans 14 residues. CDR3 sequence: CASSPSRGNYGYTF. CDR3 coding DNA: TGTGCCAGCAGTCCCTCCAGAGGGAACTATGGCTACACCTTC.

J is TRBJ2-1 and V is TRBV5-1, with 10 bases matching TRBD2. Germline CDR1 reads SGHRS; CDR2 reads YFSETQ. The junction had 6 bases not matched to a gene; V was cut back by 3 bases and J by 3 bases. This CDR3 region has 16 residues. The CDR3, as DNA: TGCGCCAGCAGCTCCGAACTAGCGGGGATCTACAATGAGCAGTTCTTC. This gives the protein CASSSELAGIYNEQFF.

The J gene is TRBJ2-1, the V gene TRBV7-2; 8 bases line up with TRBD2. CDR1 and CDR2 (germline): SGHTA, FQGNSA. V gave up 3 bases and J gave up 10 bases; unmatched junction bases: 14. This CDR3 spans 16 amino acids. Here the CDR3 DNA reads TGTGCCAGCAGCTTCACGGGGGGGGCAATTGGGACCGAGCAGTTCTTC. It is translated as CASSFTGGAIGTEQFF. Together with reference TRBV7-2 and TRBJ2-1, the CDR3 gives the full variable domain: GAGVSQSPSNKVTEKGKDVELRCDPISGHTALYWYRQSLGQGLEFLIYFQGNSAPDKSGLPSDRFSAERTGGSVSTLTIQRTQQEDSAVYLCASSFTGGAIGTEQFFGPGTRLTVL.

The CDR3 protein is CASSMVDRGLAKNIQYF. The DNA of the CDR3 is TGTGCCAGCAGCATGGTGGACAGGGGCCTAGCCAAAAACATTCAGTACTTC. The genes are TRBV11-2 and TRBJ2-4; 9 nucleotides match TRBD1. Germline V gene data show CDR1 as SGHAT and CDR2 as FQNNGV. The CDR3 length is 17 residues. Losses at the gene ends were 5 bases for V and 0 bases for J; bases not matched to a gene: 8.

V and J are TRBV11-3 and TRBJ1-1; a weak D match, TRBD1 (5 bases). The V end was cut by 0 bases, the J end by 5 bases, with 7 bases between. Germline-derived CDR1 and CDR2 are SGHNT and YENEEA. The CDR3 is 13 amino acids. For the CDR3, the DNA is TGTGCCAGCAGCTTAGATAGGGGAACTGAAGCTTTCTTT. Amino acid sequence: CASSLDRGTEAFF.

The rearrangement joins TRBV4-1 to TRBJ2-7; maybe TRBD2 (6 bases). Trimming cost V 3 bases and J 2 bases, with 14 bases left between them. CDR1 is MGHRA and CDR2 is YSYEKL in the germline V gene. The CDR3 length is 15 residues. CDR3 residues: CASSQPGDPPYEQYF. CDR3 coding DNA: TGCGCCAGCAGCCAGCCGGGGGACCCTCCCTACGAGCAGTACTTC.

The rearrangement links TRBV15 to TRBJ2-5; the D gene is possibly TRBD1 (6 bases). The CDR3 is 13 residues long. Germline assignment: CDR1 LNHNV and CDR2 YYDKDF (reference sequence). V was shortened by 5 bases and J by 5 bases, with 12 bases between the two germline ends. CDR3 protein: CATSPRRGETQYF. CDR3 DNA sequence: TGTGCCACCAGCCCTCGTAGGGGGGAGACCCAGTACTTC.

In DNA, the CDR3 is TGTGCCAGCAGCTTAGGCAGGGAAGGGGGCGAGCAGTACTTC. This translates into CASSLGREGGEQYF. The chain couples TRBV7-2 to TRBJ2-7, with a weak D call TRBD1 (6 bases). The CDR3 runs to 14 residues. V was trimmed by 1 base and J by 6 bases, leaving 13 bases between them. Germline V gene sequence: CDR1 SGHTA, CDR2 FQGNSA.

The chain links TRBV11-3 to TRBJ2-1; 12 positions agree with TRBD2. CDR1 and CDR2 (germline): SGHNT, YENEEA. J gave up 2 bases and V 3 bases, and 2 bases lay outside the gene matches. There are 16 residues in the CDR3. CDR3 nucleotide sequence: TGTGCCAGCAGCTTTACTAGCGGGGGGACCTACAATGAGCAGTTCTTC. Its protein product is CASSFTSGGTYNEQFF.